This T cell receptor (beta chain) came from a study of T cell changes during pregnancy in multiple sclerosis. The assay was immunoSEQ multiplex PCR, and TCRdb's table has in-frame clones only and misses some. The sample includes about 67,000 clones, 75% to 95% of them seen just once. J was trimmed by 6 bases and V by 5 bases; bases with no gene match: 6. The germline V gene encodes CDR1 SEHNR and CDR2 FQNEAQ (reference sequence). This CDR3 contains 15 residues. This receptor was taken from a female donor with multiple sclerosis, enrolled in a pregnancy study. Sequenced material: peripheral blood, taken in the first trimester of pregnancy. The chain employs TRBV7-9 and TRBJ2-1, with 11 bases identical to TRBD2. The CDR3 DNA reads TGTGCCAGCAGCCTGGCGACTAGCGGGGTCAATGAGCAGTTCTTC. Its translation is CASSLATSGVNEQFF.